This is a list of T cell receptor beta chains from one sample in a study of cytomegalovirus exposure and HLA in healthy donors. Profiling relied on immunoSEQ multiplex PCR, and the TCRdb table lists in-frame clones only, not all of them. The data show under 200,000 clones, roughly 70% seen once. Sequencing was carried out using PBMCs. These receptors all come from a girl aged 5 to 17 in good health and CMV-seronegative. Each CDR3 is given with its conserved first and last residue.

V,length,J,CDR3
TRBV6-1,15,TRBJ2-3,CASSEGLAATDTQYF
TRBV19,14,TRBJ1-1,CASSPGQGTPEAFF
TRBV5-4,13,TRBJ1-2,CASSGDTNYGYTF
TRBV28,13,TRBJ2-7,CASRKTPTYEQYF
TRBV27,13,TRBJ1-5,CASSLGLNQPQHF
TRBV5-1,14,TRBJ2-5,CASRQGPHEETQYF
TRBV6-6,13,TRBJ1-1,CASSQQGNTEAFF
TRBV19,17,TRBJ1-5,CASSISPGTGGLWPQHF
TRBV18,16,TRBJ2-1,CASSPPGVRGGNEQFF
TRBV6-5,15,TRBJ2-2,CASRSGGQGTGELFF